The T cell receptor (beta chain) under discussion was sequenced for a study of T cell responses to AZD1222 COVID-19 vaccine. Concerning this clone itself: The antigen remains undetermined.

It was second doses at about 4 or about 12 weeks that were pooled. Study results and limitations: Nearly half of unique spike-specific TCRs reportedly avoided B.1.351 and B.1.1.7 mutated regions. The donor cohort was predominantly white British with a female majority, and clonal diversity may have been underestimated.

The germline V gene has CDR1 SEHNR and CDR2 FQNEAQ (reference sequence). V was pared by 4 bases and J by 5 bases, with 2 bases of the junction left unmatched. This CDR3 region has 14 residues. Only in-frame clones appear in the TCRdb table, and some are missing; sequencing was by immunoSEQ multiplex PCR. This table holds about 110,000 clones, about 90% found once. This TCR was sampled from an adult who received the AZD1222 COVID-19 vaccine. The specimen comprised peripheral blood, sampled 28 days after the second AZD1222 dose. V usage is TRBV7-9 and J usage is TRBJ2-3; 11 bases are a match to TRBD1. CDR3 in DNA: TGTGCCAGCAGCTCGGACAGGGGGCAAGATACGCAGTATTTT. It yields the protein CASSSDRGQDTQYF.